This TCR beta chain is drawn from a study of cytomegalovirus exposure and HLA in healthy donors. Findings and limits, study-wide: Indistinguishable V segments, including TRBV6-2 and TRBV6-3, were excluded. The study recorded about 150 TCR beta chains that were cytomegalovirus-associated.

CDR3 size: 15 residues. The germline CDR1 and CDR2 sequences are MDHEN and SYDVKM. With 5 bases clipped from V and 5 bases from J, the junction kept 6 bases outside the gene matches. PCR used 60 Vbeta primers and 13 Jbeta primers. TCRdb keeps only in-frame clones here, not all; method: immunoSEQ multiplex PCR. This table lists roughly 62,000 clones. Comments on this clone: Antigen: not known.

This clonotype was obtained from a woman younger than 35 in good health and CMV-seronegative. This chain joins TRBV28 and TRBJ2-7; 13 nucleotides align to TRBD2. Sequences were obtained from PBMCs. In DNA form, the CDR3 reads TGTGCCAGCAGTCCCTGGACTAGCGGGAGTGACGAGCAGTACTTC. Translated: CASSPWTSGSDEQYF.